This TCR beta chain was found in a study of T cells in Graves' hyperthyroidism and ophthalmopathy. Study overall: Pretreatment peripheral blood was obtained at initial diagnosis.

Amplified TCR beta CDR3 regions came from RNA transcripts. The TCR CDR3 was amplified in a first-round RT-PCR using the HTBI primer set. One entry per CDR3 protein results from TCRdb running MiXCR on the multiplex PCR reads. The sample holds 550,000 to 600,000 distinct CDR3 sequences; 16% are singletons and the top ten take about 17%. Hyperthyroidism was newly diagnosed in patients aged 18 to 65 (duration under 2 months). Investigators excluded patients with uncontrolled infection, other autoimmune disease, pregnancy or lactation. The CDR3 runs to 17 residues. In germline, CDR1 is MNHNS, CDR2 SASEGT. V lost 5 bases to trimming and J lost 2 bases, with 21 bases between them. This clonotype has just a few counts. The antigen is not known. Study results and caveats: Researchers found most expanded thyroid clonotypes above 0.001 in blood as well.

This receptor was obtained from a young woman with Graves' hyperthyroidism. The sample comprised blood. J is TRBJ1-2 and V is TRBV6-1, with D possibly matching TRBD1 (5 bases). The CDR3 nucleotides read TGTGCCAGCAGTTATTATGGCAGGGAAATCTACAACTATGGCTACACCTTC. This encodes CASSYYGREIYNYGYTF.